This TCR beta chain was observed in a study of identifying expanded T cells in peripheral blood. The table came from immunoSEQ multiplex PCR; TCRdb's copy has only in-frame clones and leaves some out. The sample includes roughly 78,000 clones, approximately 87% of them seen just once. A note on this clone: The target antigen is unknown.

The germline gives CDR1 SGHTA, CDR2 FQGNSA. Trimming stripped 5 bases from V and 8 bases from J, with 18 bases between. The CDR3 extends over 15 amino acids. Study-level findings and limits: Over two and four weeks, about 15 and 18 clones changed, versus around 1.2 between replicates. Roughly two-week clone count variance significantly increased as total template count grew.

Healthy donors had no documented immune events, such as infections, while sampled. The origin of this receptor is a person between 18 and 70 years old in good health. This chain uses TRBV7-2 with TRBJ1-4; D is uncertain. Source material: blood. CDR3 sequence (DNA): TGTGCCAGCAGCCCTACAGCGGGCGCGGGCGAAAAACTGTTTTTT. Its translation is CASSPTAGAGEKLFF.